The 13 T cell receptor beta chains below all came from one sample that was sequenced in a study of T cells after yellow fever vaccination. TCRdb re-derived calls from the 5' RACE reads in MiXCR, one entry per CDR3 protein. The sample holds approximately 110,000 distinct CDR3 sequences; nearly 7.5% are singletons and the top ten take 2.5%. The starting material was CD4+ T cells sorted from PBMCs, obtained less than 11 days after the first yellow fever vaccination. These TCRs come from a man between 18 and 29 years old who received the YFV17D yellow fever vaccine.

This clonotype was found many times. The CDR3 here is CASSQVGLAKNIQYF. Written as DNA, the CDR3 is TGCGCCAGCAGCCAAGTCGGCCTAGCCAAAAACATTCAGTACTTC. V is TRBV4-1 and J is TRBJ2-4; D is uncertain. There are 15 residues in the CDR3. CDR1 is MGHRA and CDR2 is YSYEKL in the germline V gene. Deletions cut 1 base from V and 0 bases from J, with 7 bases between.

A word on this clonotype: One base away lies a much larger clone, so this may be a sequencing read error. The chain joins TRBV20-1 to TRBJ1-6; possible D gene TRBD1, 5 bases. This CDR3 spans 16 amino acids. Germline CDR1 and CDR2: DFQATT and SNEGSKA (reference sequence). The DNA of the CDR3 is TGCACTGCTAGGGACGCCCGAAGCTCCTATAATTCACCCCTCCACTTT. Protein: CTARDARSSYNSPLHF.

The sample holds many counts of this clonotype. This chain connects TRBV12-3 or TRBV12-4 to TRBJ2-5; 9 nucleotides agree with TRBD1. V trimming: 6 bases; J trimming: 4 bases; junction bases outside the gene matches: 6. This CDR3 is 14 amino acids long. The CDR3 bases are TGTGCCAGCAGGCCAACAGGGGGCCTAGAGACCCAGTACTTC. The encoded protein is CASRPTGGLETQYF.

This clonotype was counted between two and nine times. V usage is TRBV5-6 and J usage is TRBJ2-3; D might be TRBD2 (7 bases). The CDR3 extends over 16 amino acids. Germline-derived CDR1 and CDR2 are SGHDT and YYEEEE. V lost 4 bases and J lost 0, with 15 bases in between. The CDR3 DNA reads TGTGCCAGCAGCACGATTGCGGGGGCTAGCACAGATACGCAGTATTTT. Its translation: CASSTIAGASTDTQYF.

This clonotype was found many times. The chain joins TRBV9 to TRBJ2-5; tentative D call: TRBD1 (6 bases). V lost 0 bases, J lost 7 bases, and 16 bases lay in between. The germline V gene has CDR1 SGDLS and CDR2 YYNGEE. The CDR3 sequence is 15 residues long. The CDR3 spells CASSVGTDKFATQYF. CDR3 nucleotides: TGTGCCAGCAGCGTAGGGACAGATAAATTTGCGACCCAGTACTTC.

This clonotype was seen at least ten times. The rearrangement uses TRBV4-3 and TRBJ2-7; maybe TRBD1 (6 bases). The V and J ends lost 3 bases and 4 bases respectively, with 19 bases between them. The CDR3 sequence is 16 residues long. Germline CDR1 and CDR2: LGHNA and YSLEER. Here the CDR3 reads CASSQTTGTHSYEQYF. The CDR3, as DNA: TGCGCCAGCAGCCAGACGACCGGGACACATTCTTACGAGCAGTACTTC.

This clonotype was seen at least ten times. V gene TRBV5-1 combines with J gene TRBJ1-6; the D gene is possibly TRBD1 (6 bases). Germline CDR1 is SGHRS and CDR2 is YFSETQ. Trimming cost V 3 bases and J 10 bases, with 14 bases left between them. There are 14 residues in the CDR3. CDR3 region: CASSWGALESPLHF. The CDR3 DNA sequence: TGCGCCAGCAGCTGGGGGGCCTTGGAATCACCCCTCCACTTT.

At least ten counts were recorded for this clonotype. V and J are TRBV5-1 and TRBJ2-6, with TRBD2 as a possible D gene (5 bases). Per germline, CDR1 SGHRS and CDR2 YFSETQ. V lost 7 bases and J 0 bases, leaving 8 bases between the germline ends. The CDR3 spans 14 residues. In DNA form, the CDR3 reads TGCGCCAGCCTGGACTCCTCTGGGGCCAACGTCCTGACTTTC. It specifies CASLDSSGANVLTF.

This clonotype was seen many times. The chain combines TRBV7-2 with TRBJ2-1; 10 bases fit TRBD1. The CDR3 spans 15 residues. The junction had 8 bases not matched to a gene; V was cut back by 5 bases and J by 7 bases. CDR1 and CDR2 from the germline V gene are SGHTA and FQGNSA. The CDR3 loop is CASSLPGTGVNEQFF. CDR3 in DNA: TGTGCCAGCAGCCTCCCCGGGACAGGGGTAAATGAGCAGTTCTTC.

This clonotype was seen just once. The CDR3 loop is CASSFEGFYGYTF. DNA for the CDR3: TGTGCCAGCAGTTTTGAGGGGTTTTATGGCTACACCTTC. The genes are TRBV28 and TRBJ1-2; possible D gene TRBD1, 5 bases. The CDR3 sequence is 13 residues long. V shed 3 bases and J shed 5 bases, with 10 bases lying between them. Per the germline V gene, CDR1 is MDHEN and CDR2 is SYDVKM.

This clonotype was detected ten times or more. The CDR3 loop is CAIRDSLELFF. CDR3 bases: TGTGCCATCAGAGACTCCCTTGAGCTGTTTTTT. The V and J genes are TRBV10-3 and TRBJ2-2; D unclear. The CDR3 has 11 residues. V dropped 6 bases and J dropped 11 bases, with 10 bases sitting between them. Germline CDR1 is ENHRY and CDR2 is SYGVKD.

This clonotype was counted many times. CDR3 protein: CASLTGLEQFF. Here the CDR3 DNA reads TGTGCCAGCTTAACGGGACTCGAGCAGTTCTTC. The genes are TRBV18 and TRBJ2-1; weak D call: TRBD2 (6 bases). CDR3 length: 11 amino acids. Trimming cost V 7 bases and J 10 bases, with 11 bases left between them. Germline CDR1 reads KGHSH; CDR2 reads LQKENI.

This clonotype came up a few times. The chain employs TRBV5-6 and TRBJ1-1; 8 positions agree with TRBD1. CDR3 length equals 15 residues. Germline CDR1 reads SGHDT; CDR2 reads YYEEEE. V dropped 0 bases and J dropped 1; count of bases not matched to a gene: 2. The CDR3 protein is CASSLVDRGNTEAFF. CDR3 coding DNA: TGTGCCAGCAGCTTGGTCGACAGGGGGAACACTGAAGCTTTCTTT.